Below are 20 T cell receptor beta chains sequenced from a single sample in a study of metastatic and nonmetastatic thyroid tumors. TCRdb redid the clone calls on the PCR reads using MiXCR. The sample lists about 16,000 clones; about a quarter were seen once. No treatment of any kind had been given to any patient before thyroid surgery. Source material: adjacent normal tissue. Receptor source: a female donor with papillary thyroid cancer or a benign thyroid nodule (not recorded which). Some clones in this sample may be carry-over from other donors' samples.

This rearrangement joins TRBV11-2 to TRBJ2-2; 10 positions match TRBD2. Germline assignment: CDR1 SGHAT and CDR2 FQNNGV. The CDR3 consists of 17 residues. The V and J ends lost 1 base and 10 bases, in that order; junction bases with no gene match: 12. Here the CDR3 reads CASSLGAGGPVAVELFF. The CDR3 coding sequence is TGTGCCAGCAGCTTAGGAGCGGGAGGGCCTGTGGCCGTGGAGCTGTTTTTT.

By frequency in the sample, this clone is large. This chain connects TRBV2 to TRBJ2-2; D uncertain. The germline gives CDR1 SNHLY, CDR2 FYNNEI. The V end lost 4 bases, the J end lost 6 bases, and 9 bases lay between the germline ends. The CDR3 is made up of 13 amino acids. For the CDR3, the DNA is TGTGCCAGCAGTGTCCGCCCACCCGGGGAGCTGTTTTTT. The encoded protein is CASSVRPPGELFF.

The gene calls are TRBV20-1 and TRBJ1-5, with D uncertain. The CDR3 is made up of 13 amino acids. CDR1 and CDR2 from the germline V gene are DFQATT and SNEGSKA (reference sequence). V shed 6 bases and J shed 0 bases, with 9 bases lying between them. The CDR3 loop is CSADDYSNQPQHF. CDR3 coding DNA: TGCAGTGCAGACGATTATAGCAATCAGCCCCAGCATTTT.

This clone appeared once. CDR3 bases: TGTGCCTGGAGTGATCGCGGGGGGTTCCAAGAGACCCAGTACTTC. As protein: CAWSDRGGFQETQYF. The chain carries TRBV30 and TRBJ2-5; TRBD2 agrees at 8 bases. Looked up from germline, CDR1 is GTSNPN and CDR2 is SVGIG (reference sequence). V shed 1 base and J 1 base; nucleotides not matched to a gene: 5. This CDR3 region has 15 residues.

V gene TRBV19 combines with J gene TRBJ2-2; D ambiguous. V was trimmed by 0 bases and J by 9 bases, leaving 5 bases between them. The CDR3 is 12 residues long. Germline values: CDR1 LNHDA, CDR2 SQIVND (reference sequence). The CDR3 DNA reads as TGTGCCAGTAGTATAGATCGCAGGGAGCTGTTTTTT. Amino acid sequence: CASSIDRRELFF. The full variable domain, rest sourced from reference TRBV19 and TRBJ2-2, is DGGITQSPKYLFRKEGQNVTLSCEQNLNHDAMYWYRQDPGQGLRLIYYSQIVNDFQKGDIAEGYSVSREKKESFPLTVTSAQKNPTAFYLCASSIDRRELFFGEGSRLTVL.

This sequence joins TRBV30 and TRBJ2-2; TRBD1 aligns across 7 bases. Losses at the gene ends were 4 bases for V and 5 bases for J; bases not matched to a gene: 7. The CDR3 has 14 residues. The germline V gene has CDR1 GTSNPN and CDR2 SVGIG (reference sequence). CDR3 in DNA: TGTGCCTGGACCCGAGGGGGCAGAACCGGGGAGCTGTTTTTT. It encodes CAWTRGGRTGELFF.

This clone was seen only a few times. The rearrangement uses TRBV6-1 and TRBJ1-6; D perhaps matches TRBD1 (5 bases). This CDR3 spans 14 amino acids. Germline CDR1 and CDR2: MNHNS and SASEGT. V was clipped by 8 bases and J by 9 bases, with 17 bases between them. DNA of the CDR3: TGTGCCAGCGCGCAACAGGCTTCAGGTTCACCCCTCCACTTT. Protein sequence: CASAQQASGSPLHF.

The chain uses TRBV20-1 and TRBJ1-2, with 7 bases lining up with TRBD1. This CDR3 is 14 amino acids long. CDR1 and CDR2 (germline): DFQATT, SNEGSKA (reference sequence). The CDR3 sequence is CSIPRQGTDYGYTF. For the CDR3, the DNA is TGCAGCATCCCAAGACAGGGCACCGACTATGGCTACACCTTC.

The chain uses TRBV30 and TRBJ1-6; unclear D gene. This CDR3 is 15 amino acids long. The germline V gene has CDR1 GTSNPN and CDR2 SVGIG (reference sequence). V was pared by 3 bases and J by 5 bases, with 14 bases between. The CDR3 coding sequence is TGTGCCTGGAGGGATATTACACTGAATAATTCACCCCTCCACTTT. Its translation is CAWRDITLNNSPLHF.

The chain combines TRBV11-3 with TRBJ2-3, with D maybe TRBD2 (5 bases). Germline V gives CDR1 SGHNT, CDR2 YENEEA. Trimming took off 5 bases at V and 4 bases at J, with 16 bases between the two ends. The CDR3 is 15 residues long. The CDR3 nucleotides are TGTGCCAGCAGCCCCGGACTGACAAACCCAGATACGCAGTATTTT. Residues: CASSPGLTNPDTQYF. Variable domain in full (rest from reference TRBV11-3 and TRBJ2-3): EAGVVQSPRYKIIEKKQPVAFWCNPISGHNTLYWYLQNLGQGPELLIRYENEEAVDDSQLPKDRFSAERLKGVDSTLKIQPAELGDSAVYLCASSPGLTNPDTQYFGPGTRLTVL.

The CDR3 bases are TGTGCCAGCAGTCCCCCTGGTGGACGAAGCTCTGGAAACACCATATATTTT. This gives the protein CASSPPGGRSSGNTIYF. The genes are TRBV28 and TRBJ1-3; D gene ambiguous. The CDR3 runs 17 residues. V lost 5 bases and J 0 bases, leaving 17 bases between the germline ends. Germline assignment: CDR1 MDHEN and CDR2 SYDVKM.

The chain combines TRBV3-1 with TRBJ2-1; D is possibly TRBD2 (8 bases). The ends were cut back, 6 bases at V and 12 bases at J, with 18 bases in the middle. The CDR3 totals 13 residues. In germline, CDR1 is LGHDT, CDR2 YNNKEL (reference sequence). CDR3 nucleotides: TGTGCCAGCAGAAACCGGGACAGCGGGGGGCAGTTCTTC. It yields the protein CASRNRDSGGQFF.

This clone has only a few counts. V gene TRBV20-1 combines with J gene TRBJ1-2; D may be TRBD1 (6 bases). The CDR3 has 14 residues. The germline CDR1 and CDR2 sequences are DFQATT and SNEGSKA (reference sequence). V was trimmed by 1 base and J by 2 bases, leaving 11 bases between them. CDR3 protein: CSARAGTQNYGYTF. The CDR3 DNA reads TGCAGTGCTAGAGCCGGGACACAAAACTATGGCTACACCTTC.

This clone has more than one count but fewer than ten. Given a much more abundant clone one base away, this may be a read error. The rearrangement links TRBV6-1 to TRBJ2-1; 15 bases agree with TRBD2. Germline-derived CDR1 and CDR2 are MNHNS and SASEGT. This CDR3 contains 17 residues. V lost 8 bases to trimming and J lost 4 bases; unmatched junction nucleotides: 9. Here the CDR3 reads CASGVGTSGGIYNEQFF. In DNA form, the CDR3 reads TGTGCCAGCGGGGTCGGGACTAGCGGGGGGATATACAATGAGCAGTTCTTC.

The CDR3 nucleotides read TGTGCCAGCACCCTTGGGGGGGGGTGGTACTACGAGCAGTACTTC. Translated, it gives CASTLGGGWYYEQYF. This rearrangement joins TRBV12-3 or TRBV12-4 to TRBJ2-7, with TRBD2 identical over 7 bases. The trim removed 7 bases at V and 3 bases at J, leaving 12 bases unmatched. This CDR3 is built from 15 residues.

V and J are TRBV6-2 or TRBV6-3 and TRBJ1-5; D remains unclear. V was cut by 3 bases and J by 6 bases, with 12 bases left in between. The CDR3 sequence is 14 residues long. Germline V gene sequence: CDR1 MNHEY, CDR2 SVGEGT. The CDR3, as DNA: TGTGCCAGCAGTTATACGAGCCCTAGTCAGCCCCAGCATTTT. Its protein is CASSYTSPSQPQHF.

This clone was detected a few times. The V call is TRBV27, the J call TRBJ1-2, with a weak D call TRBD1 (6 bases). Germline CDR1 and CDR2: MNHEY and SMNVEV (reference sequence). This CDR3 is built from 15 residues. Between the trimmed V and J ends, which lost 5 bases and 0 bases, there was a span of 13 bases. The CDR3 sequence is CASSIKTGSNYGYTF. CDR3 DNA sequence: TGTGCCAGCAGTATAAAGACAGGATCTAACTATGGCTACACCTTC.

This clone has a handful of counts. The chain has TRBV12-3 or TRBV12-4 and TRBJ2-5, with a possible D match to TRBD1 (5 bases). V was shortened by 6 bases and J by 4 bases, with 15 bases between the two germline ends. The CDR3 extends over 14 amino acids. As DNA, the CDR3 is TGTGCCAGCAGCCAACCCAGGGCCCCAGAGACCCAGTACTTC. Translated, it gives CASSQPRAPETQYF.

This clone was observed a few times. V usage is TRBV12-3 or TRBV12-4 and J usage is TRBJ2-1, with 7 bases identical to TRBD1. The CDR3 loop spans 13 amino acids. The J segment lost 7 bases and the V segment lost 7 bases, leaving 7 bases of the junction unmatched. CDR3 amino acids: CASNHRGANEQFF. The CDR3 DNA reads as TGTGCCAGCAACCACAGGGGCGCTAATGAGCAGTTCTTC.

The rearrangement joins TRBV7-9 to TRBJ1-2; D possibly corresponds to TRBD1 (5 bases). CDR3 length: 13 residues. Trimming removed 4 bases at V and 6 bases at J, with 12 bases between. Germline CDR1 reads SEHNR; CDR2 reads FQNEAQ (reference sequence). The CDR3 is CASSSQDGNGYTF. CDR3 nucleotides: TGTGCCAGCAGCTCACAGGATGGCAATGGCTACACCTTC.